This T cell receptor beta chain was profiled in a study of Graves' ophthalmopathy and Graves' hyperthyroidism. Disease in donors with ophthalmopathy had moderate-to-severe activity, CAS ≥3, NOSPECS ≥4 and under 3 months' duration. The authors isolated PBMCs from around 9.8 ml of fresh peripheral blood. The study's findings and limits: The blood repertoire also included most expanded thyroid clonotypes above 0.001 frequency.

As regards this clonotype: The antigen remains undetermined.

RNA transcripts provided the template for amplifying TCR beta CDR3 regions. First-round RT-PCR relied on HTBI primers, and a second-round multiplex PCR came next. TCRdb analysed the multiplex PCR reads with MiXCR anew, one entry per CDR3 protein. The data contain about 700,000 distinct CDR3 sequences, over 40% of them singletons. Sequencing was done on a sample of peripheral blood. This sequence was found in an adult man with Graves' ophthalmopathy.

The CDR3 bases are TGCAGTGATAGGACTAGCAATCAGCCCCAGCATTTT. Encoded protein: CSDRTSNQPQHF. V gene TRBV29-1 combines with J gene TRBJ1-5; D uncertain. The CDR3 consists of 12 residues. CDR1 is SQVTM and CDR2 is ANQGSEA in the germline V gene.